This T cell receptor (beta chain) was sequenced during a study of tumor and adjacent non-tumor tissue in lung cancer. General study findings and limits: Top 100 clones took a larger repertoire share in normal lung.

This sample's RNA came from whole unsorted tissue. This non-tumor lung sample came from over 3 cm beyond the tumor edge. TCRbeta libraries were built with three rounds of nested PCR, modified from ARM-PCR. TCRdb redid the calling of the multiplex PCR reads with MiXCR, one entry per CDR3 protein. The table records tens of thousands of distinct CDR3 sequences, approximately 68% of them present only once. In regard to this clonotype: Its antigen remains unknown.

This CDR3 is built from 15 residues. Trimming pared 2 bases from V and 5 bases from J, leaving 16 bases between. Looked up from germline, CDR1 is SGHAT and CDR2 is FQNNGV. Sequenced sample: distant non-tumor lung tissue. The chain has TRBV11-2 and TRBJ2-7; a weak D match, TRBD2 (5 bases). This sequence originates from a woman aged 50 to 65 with non-small cell lung cancer. The CDR3 bases are TGTGCCAGCAGCTTAAATAAGCTGAGCGGCGACGAGCAGTACTTC. It encodes CASSLNKLSGDEQYF. The full variable domain, in which reference TRBV11-2 and TRBJ2-7 provide the parts outside the CDR3, is EAGVAQSPRYKIIEKRQSVAFWCNPISGHATLYWYQQILGQGPKLLIQFQNNGVVDDSQLPKDRFSAERLKGVDSTLKIQPAKLEDSAVYLCASSLNKLSGDEQYFGPGTRLTVT.